The 27 T cell receptor beta chains below were found in one sample sequenced in a study of T cells in Graves' hyperthyroidism and ophthalmopathy. Amplification targeted TCR beta CDR3 regions from RNA transcripts. In the first-round RT-PCR of the TCR CDR3, the HTBI primer set was used. TCRdb re-called the multiplex PCR reads through MiXCR, storing one row per CDR3 protein. The data show roughly 560,000 distinct CDR3 sequences, under 15% seen once. The sequenced sample consisted of blood. The receptors here all came from a middle-aged woman with Graves' ophthalmopathy.

This clonotype was seen ten or more times. The chain carries TRBV6-2 or TRBV6-3 and TRBJ2-7; 8 bases match TRBD2. CDR3 length equals 14 residues. Germline-derived CDR1 and CDR2 are MNHEY and SVGEGT. V was pared by 7 bases and J by 5 bases, with 10 bases of the junction left unmatched. Here the CDR3 reads CASTGRDGRDEQYF. CDR3 sequence (DNA): TGTGCCAGCACCGGCCGGGACGGGAGGGACGAGCAGTACTTC.

This clonotype came up many times. The chain couples TRBV30 to TRBJ1-5; no definite D call. The length of the CDR3 is 13 residues. Germline V lookup: CDR1 GTSNPN, CDR2 SVGIG (reference sequence). V lost 1 base to trimming and J lost 1 base, with 5 bases between them. The CDR3 loop is CAWSAGSNQPQHF. CDR3 coding DNA: TGTGCCTGGAGTGCAGGAAGCAATCAGCCCCAGCATTTT.

V gene TRBV28 combines with J gene TRBJ2-7; 9 bases are shared with TRBD1. Germline V gene lookup returns CDR1 MDHEN and CDR2 SYDVKM. The CDR3 loop spans 16 amino acids. J lost 0 bases, V lost 4 bases, and 7 bases had no gene match. CDR3 in DNA: TGTGCCAGCAGTTCCGCCGGGACAGGGAGCTCCTACGAGCAGTACTTC. Its protein product is CASSSAGTGSSYEQYF.

The rearrangement joins TRBV28 to TRBJ1-1, with D possibly TRBD1 on 6 matching bases. The CDR3 loop spans 15 amino acids. Germline V gives CDR1 MDHEN, CDR2 SYDVKM. Trimming shortened V by 5 bases and J by 5 bases, and 18 bases separated the two germline ends. CDR3 sequence (DNA): TGTGCCAGCAGTCGACGAGGGGGATCACTTACTGAAGCTTTCTTT. This codes for CASSRRGGSLTEAFF.

The chain couples TRBV7-3 to TRBJ2-2; weak D call: TRBD2 (5 bases). V was cut by 1 base and J by 6 bases, with 9 bases left in between. Per the germline V gene, CDR1 is SGHTA and CDR2 is FQGTGA. This CDR3 spans 14 amino acids. CDR3 residues: CASSLIRGSGELFF. The CDR3 DNA sequence: TGTGCCAGCAGCTTAATACGAGGGTCCGGGGAGCTGTTTTTT.

This clonotype was seen many times. The V call is TRBV6-4, the J call TRBJ1-3; D might be TRBD1 (6 bases). This CDR3 contains 21 residues. CDR1 and CDR2 (germline): MRHNA, SNTAGT. Trimming took 7 bases from V and 4 from J, leaving 35 bases between them. As DNA, the CDR3 is TGTGCCAGCACCGCGCGCGGGTTCACCTCGGACAGACTGTTGGGAGGAAACACCATATATTTT. Amino acids: CASTARGFTSDRLLGGNTIYF.

This clonotype occurred many times. This chain links TRBV7-9 with TRBJ1-1; D call uncertain. V was shortened by 7 bases and J by 1 base, with 13 bases between the two germline ends. This CDR3 is 14 amino acids long. Germline assignment: CDR1 SEHNR and CDR2 FQNEAQ (reference sequence). CDR3 protein: CASTFHSGNTEAFF. CDR3 bases: TGTGCCAGCACCTTCCATTCGGGGAACACTGAAGCTTTCTTT.

This clonotype was seen only a few times. Relative to the germline gene, one junction end is altered; a read error may explain this. The chain couples TRBV11-3 to TRBJ2-7, with D unresolved. The CDR3 has 12 residues. The germline gives CDR1 SGHNT, CDR2 YENEEA. CDR3 region: CASGLESEKQYF. The CDR3 DNA follows: TGTGCCAGCGGCTTAGAGTCGGAAAAGCAGTACTTC.

The J gene is TRBJ2-4, the V gene TRBV20-1, with D perhaps TRBD1 or TRBD2 (6 bases each). The CDR3 loop spans 17 amino acids. The germline CDR1 and CDR2 sequences are DFQATT and SNEGSKA (reference sequence). Trimming shortened V by 2 bases and J by 0 bases, and 17 bases separated the two germline ends. CDR3 in amino acids: CSARPPEGGKAKNIQYF. The CDR3 DNA is TGCAGTGCTAGACCCCCCGAGGGGGGTAAAGCCAAAAACATTCAGTACTTC.

The chain links TRBV7-2 to TRBJ2-4; TRBD1 aligns across 9 bases. The CDR3 runs 13 residues. Germline V gives CDR1 SGHTA, CDR2 FQGNSA. After removal of 5 bases from V and 15 bases from J, the junction contained 11 bases not matched to a gene. CDR3 DNA sequence: TGTGCCAGCAGCGATAGGGACAGGGCCAGGTGGTACTTC. Translating it yields CASSDRDRARWYF.

This clonotype was found many times. The J gene is TRBJ1-2, the V gene TRBV27; the D gene is possibly TRBD1 (5 bases). CDR1 and CDR2 from the germline V gene are MNHEY and SMNVEV (reference sequence). This CDR3 has 13 residues. Trimming pared 3 bases from V and 4 bases from J, leaving 9 bases between. The CDR3 DNA is TGTGCCAGCAGTTTCGGGGCACGCTATGGCTACACCTTC. Translated, it gives CASSFGARYGYTF.

V and J are TRBV10-3 and TRBJ2-5, with D perhaps TRBD1 (6 bases). Per the germline V gene, CDR1 is ENHRY and CDR2 is SYGVKD. Between the trimmed V and J ends, which lost 6 bases and 3 bases, there was a span of 11 bases. The CDR3 totals 13 residues. The chain's CDR3 is CAIRGTPEETQYF. The CDR3 DNA is TGTGCCATCAGGGGGACACCCGAAGAGACCCAGTACTTC.

This clonotype has at least ten counts. This CDR3 reads CASSDRDRGPYEQYF. In DNA form, the CDR3 reads TGTGCCAGCAGCGACCGGGACAGGGGTCCCTACGAGCAGTACTTC. The chain recombines TRBV13 with TRBJ2-7; 10 bases align to TRBD1. The germline gives CDR1 PRHDT, CDR2 FYEKMQ (reference sequence). The CDR3 is 15 residues long. V lost 5 bases to trimming and J lost 2 bases; unmatched junction nucleotides: 6. The full variable domain, with the rest looked up from reference TRBV13 and TRBJ2-7, is AAGVIQSPRHLIKEKRETATLKCYPIPRHDTVYWYQQGPGQDPQFLISFYEKMQSDKGSIPDRFSAQQFSDYHSELNMSSLELGDSALYFCASSDRDRGPYEQYFGPGTRLTVT.

J is TRBJ1-1 and V is TRBV28; no definite D call. Trimming cost V 10 bases and J 0 bases, with 12 bases left between them. CDR1 and CDR2 (germline): MDHEN, SYDVKM. The length of the CDR3 is 13 residues. CDR3 in amino acids: CATRRMMNTEAFF. The DNA for the CDR3 is TGTGCCACCCGACGGATGATGAACACTGAAGCTTTCTTT.

This clonotype showed up many times. CDR3 loop: CASTLMGQPQHF. The CDR3 DNA reads as TGTGCCAGCACCCTAATGGGTCAGCCCCAGCATTTT. The rearrangement joins TRBV12-3 or TRBV12-4 to TRBJ1-5; D gene ambiguous. V dropped 7 bases and J dropped 6 bases, with 10 bases sitting between them. This CDR3 is built from 12 residues.

This clonotype was counted many times. The V call is TRBV27, the J call TRBJ2-7; no clear D gene. Germline values: CDR1 MNHEY, CDR2 SMNVEV (reference sequence). CDR3 length: 12 residues. V dropped 4 bases and J dropped 6 bases, with 10 bases sitting between them. CDR3 amino acids: CASSSDNVEQYF. The CDR3 DNA reads as TGTGCCAGCAGTTCAGATAACGTCGAGCAGTACTTC.

CDR3 sequence (DNA): TGTGCCACCACCCGAGCTGGGAACAACTATGGCTACACCTTC. It encodes CATTRAGNNYGYTF. This chain connects TRBV15 to TRBJ1-2; D gene uncertain. Trimming took off 7 bases at V and 2 bases at J, with 14 bases between the two ends. This CDR3 has 14 residues. Germline CDR1 and CDR2: LNHNV and YYDKDF (reference sequence).

This clonotype was seen ten or more times. The chain employs TRBV25-1 and TRBJ1-2; D is undetermined. There are 11 residues in the CDR3. Germline CDR1 and CDR2: MGHDK and SYGVNS. Trimming removed 10 bases from V and 7 bases from J, with 13 bases in between. The CDR3, as DNA: TGTGCCACACAGTCGGTGGGTGGCTACACCTTC. Its protein is CATQSVGGYTF.

This clonotype appeared many times. The rearrangement joins TRBV9 to TRBJ2-3, with D possibly matching TRBD2 (5 bases). V gave up 3 bases and J gave up 4 bases, with 9 bases separating them. The CDR3 loop spans 13 amino acids. In germline, CDR1 is SGDLS, CDR2 YYNGEE. The CDR3 coding sequence is TGTGCCAGCAGCGGAACGGAGGCAGATACGCAGTATTTT. Protein: CASSGTEADTQYF.

In its sample, this clonotype was seen many times. A read error may produce the germline difference seen at one junction end. The chain employs TRBV12-3 or TRBV12-4 and TRBJ2-7; D tentatively fits TRBD1 or TRBD2 (6 bases each). CDR3 size: 12 residues. CDR3 sequence (DNA): TGTGCCAGCAGCCCAGGGGTAGGAGGGTTGAACTTC. Its protein is CASSPGVGGLNF.

The chain employs TRBV6-2 or TRBV6-3 and TRBJ1-5; TRBD1 aligns across 8 bases. The CDR3 extends over 14 amino acids. V lost 6 bases and J lost 6; bases outside the gene matches: 7. CDR1 is MNHEY, CDR2 SVGEGT, per germline. The CDR3: CASRNTGGTQPQHF. In nucleotides, the CDR3 is TGTGCCAGCAGGAACACAGGGGGGACTCAGCCCCAGCATTTT.

This clonotype showed up many times. The chain combines TRBV6-2 or TRBV6-3 with TRBJ2-7; 8 nucleotides agree with TRBD2. CDR1 MNHEY and CDR2 SVGEGT come from the germline V gene. This CDR3 contains 13 residues. With V trimmed by 2 bases and J by 6 bases, 3 bases remained unmatched. The CDR3 region is CASSYGTSAEQYF. The CDR3 DNA is TGTGCCAGCAGTTACGGGACTAGTGCCGAGCAGTACTTC.

The CDR3 sequence is CASSESRGTDTQYF. In DNA, the CDR3 is TGCGCCAGCAGTGAATCTAGAGGTACAGATACGCAGTATTTT. The chain couples TRBV10-2 to TRBJ2-3, with D hard to call. V lost 3 bases to trimming and J lost 3 bases, with 10 bases between them. Germline CDR1 reads WSHSY; CDR2 reads SAAADI. CDR3 size: 14 residues.

The V call is TRBV9, the J call TRBJ2-2; D gene ambiguous. There are 14 residues in the CDR3. Trimming stripped 4 bases from V and 6 bases from J, with 13 bases between. Germline V gene sequence: CDR1 SGDLS, CDR2 YYNGEE. CDR3 DNA: TGTGCCAGCAGCCCTTACGTTCGTTCCGGGGAGCTGTTTTTT. As protein: CASSPYVRSGELFF.

This chain links TRBV24-1 with TRBJ2-2; D gene unclear. Per the germline V gene, CDR1 is KGHDR and CDR2 is SFDVKD. Trimming removed 5 bases at V and 5 bases at J, with 5 bases between. The CDR3 extends over 12 amino acids. In nucleotides, the CDR3 is TGTGCCACCAGTGTCTTTACCGGGGAGCTGTTTTTT. Amino acid sequence: CATSVFTGELFF.

In this sample, this clonotype turned up many times. This chain uses TRBV2 with TRBJ2-7; TRBD1 aligns across 9 bases. The J segment lost 2 bases and the V segment lost 9 bases, leaving 2 bases of the junction unmatched. The CDR3 sequence is 12 residues long. Germline V gene lookup returns CDR1 SNHLY and CDR2 FYNNEI. The CDR3 coding sequence is TGTGCCAGGGGGACAGGGCCCTACGAGCAGTACTTC. Encoded protein: CARGTGPYEQYF.

The table lists this clonotype with a few counts. The chain joins TRBV30 to TRBJ1-2; D remains unclear. Looked up from germline, CDR1 is GTSNPN and CDR2 is SVGIG (reference sequence). The V end lost 4 bases, the J end lost 8 bases, and 14 bases lay between the germline ends. The CDR3 spans 12 residues. CDR3 in DNA: TGTGCCTGGACCGGTTTTGGGGAGGGCTACACCTTC. This translates into CAWTGFGEGYTF. The full variable domain, with the rest looked up from reference TRBV30 and TRBJ1-2, is SQTIHQWPATLVQPVGSPLSLECTVEGTSNPNLYWYRQAAGRGLQLLFYSVGIGQISSEVPQNLSASRPQDRQFILSSKKLLLSDSGFYLCAWTGFGEGYTFGSGTRLTVV.